This is a list of T cell receptor beta chains from one sample in a study of blood T cell repertoires in COVID-19. Data came from immunoSEQ multiplex PCR; TCRdb stores just in-frame clones and leaves some out. The sample contains around 200,000 clones, 70% to 80% of which appear only once. Sequencing used peripheral blood. These receptors all come from a woman between 40 and 50 years old with COVID-19, enrolled during active disease. Both conserved end residues are part of each CDR3. The order of the fields is V gene, D gene, clone size, J gene, CDR3 DNA, CDR3 protein. D genes are given only for firm matches. Size is stated for part of the rows, as once, few or many counts, or as a class when the clone is expanded.

V: TRBV4-2; D: TRBD2; size: few; J: TRBJ2-7; DNA: TGTGCCAGCAGCCAAGCAGGACTAGATGGGGCCTACGAGCAGTACTTC; CDR3: CASSQAGLDGAYEQYF
V: TRBV12-5; D: -; size: few; J: TRBJ2-7; DNA: TGTGCTAGTGGCCCAGGTATTGGTTACTCCTACGAGCAGTACTTC; CDR3: CASGPGIGYSYEQYF
V: TRBV5-4; D: -; size: many; J: TRBJ1-3; DNA: TGTGCCAGCAGCTTGGACAGTGGCTCTGGAAACACCATATATTTT; CDR3: CASSLDSGSGNTIYF
V: TRBV18; D: TRBD1; size: few; J: TRBJ2-1; DNA: TGTGCCAGCTCACTCGGGACAGGGGCGCACAATGAGCAGTTCTTC; CDR3: CASSLGTGAHNEQFF
V: TRBV29-1; D: -; size: -; J: TRBJ2-3; DNA: TGCAGCGTGAGACCTAGCGCAACCTACACAGATACGCAGTATTTT; CDR3: CSVRPSATYTDTQYF
V: TRBV30; D: TRBD2; size: -; J: TRBJ2-3; DNA: TGTGCCTGGAGTGGCACTAGCGGCAGCACAGATACGCAGTATTTT; CDR3: CAWSGTSGSTDTQYF
V: TRBV4-1; D: TRBD2; size: -; J: TRBJ2-1; DNA: TGCGCCAGCAGCCAAGATTCCTTAGCGGGGGGGCAGGGCAATGAGCAGTTCTTC; CDR3: CASSQDSLAGGQGNEQFF
V: TRBV2; D: -; size: -; J: TRBJ2-1; DNA: TGTGCCAGCAGTGATTGGGCTCGGCGCCTGGGGTTCGGAGGGAATGAGCAGTTCTTC; CDR3: CASSDWARRLGFGGNEQFF
V: TRBV18; D: TRBD1; size: -; J: TRBJ2-5; DNA: TGTGCCAGCTCACCGACAGGGGGTTGGGAGACCCAGTACTTC; CDR3: CASSPTGGWETQYF
V: TRBV30; D: -; size: few; J: TRBJ1-6; DNA: TGTGCCTGGAGTGTTTCAGGGAATTCACCCCTCCACTTT; CDR3: CAWSVSGNSPLHF
V: TRBV25-1; D: TRBD1; size: -; J: TRBJ1-5; DNA: TGTGCCAGCATGAAGTCAGGGGGAAATCAGCCCCAGCATTTT; CDR3: CASMKSGGNQPQHF
V: TRBV19; D: -; size: -; J: TRBJ2-2; DNA: TGTGCCAGTAGTATTTATAGAGGAGTCAAGAACACCGGGGAGCTGTTTTTT; CDR3: CASSIYRGVKNTGELFF
V: TRBV2; D: TRBD1; size: -; J: TRBJ2-7; DNA: TGTGCCACGGAAAGGGGGCTTCTCTCCTACGAGCAGTACTTC; CDR3: CATERGLLSYEQYF
V: TRBV5-1; D: -; size: -; J: TRBJ1-4; DNA: TGCGCCAGCAGTACTAATGCCGGGGGTGATAATGAAAAACTGTTTTTT; CDR3: CASSTNAGGDNEKLFF
V: TRBV2; D: -; size: -; J: TRBJ1-2; DNA: TGTGCCGGATCTTTACAGGGATCGGGAGGCTACACCTTC; CDR3: CAGSLQGSGGYTF
V: TRBV18; D: TRBD1; size: -; J: TRBJ2-7; DNA: TGTGCCAGCTCCCCTCCGGGACAGGGAAACGAGCAGTACTTC; CDR3: CASSPPGQGNEQYF
V: TRBV3-1/TRBV3-2; D: -; size: -; J: TRBJ2-7; DNA: TGTGCCAGCAACCAGACAGAGAACCTTTGGTACGAGCAGTACTTC; CDR3: CASNQTENLWYEQYF
V: TRBV19; D: -; size: few; J: TRBJ1-6; DNA: TGTGCCAGTAGTATAGCCGGAGCCCATTCACCCCTCCACTTT; CDR3: CASSIAGAHSPLHF
V: TRBV27; D: -; size: -; J: TRBJ1-5; DNA: TGTGCCAGCAGTCTTAGCAATCAGCCCCAGCATTTT; CDR3: CASSLSNQPQHF
V: TRBV7-2; D: -; size: few; J: TRBJ2-3; DNA: TGTGCCAGCAGCTTATCTCCCCAGGATGATACGCAGTATTTT; CDR3: CASSLSPQDDTQYF
V: TRBV27; D: TRBD1; size: -; J: TRBJ2-7; DNA: TGTGCCAGCAGTCCCGGACAGGGGGGCAATTTGGACTACGAGCAGTACTTC; CDR3: CASSPGQGGNLDYEQYF
V: TRBV28; D: -; size: -; J: TRBJ2-2; DNA: TGTGCCAGCAGTTTGGGGCAGGTCTATGGCACCGGGGAGCTGTTTTTT; CDR3: CASSLGQVYGTGELFF
V: TRBV9; D: TRBD2; size: -; J: TRBJ2-1; DNA: TGTGCCAGCAGCGTACACCCCGGGGCGACTAGCGGGAGGGAGCAGTTCTTC; CDR3: CASSVHPGATSGREQFF